The TCR beta chain described here comes from a study of blood T cells in healthy people across ages. The study, taken as a whole, reports: Diversity was estimated from one million T cells, and these estimates were considered underestimates.

The authors isolated at least 6 million PBMCs per sample. PCR was performed a second time for 7 to 11 cycles using a sample-barcoded 5' primer and a J-beta primer mix. CDR3-containing paired-end reads numbered at least 2.5 million in each sample. From the 5' RACE reads, TCRdb called clonotypes with MiXCR, one entry per CDR3 protein. The sample holds about 1.7 million distinct CDR3 sequences, 28% seen once. Concerning this clonotype: Its antigen remains unidentified. A much larger clonotype is one base distant, so this may be a read error.

The CDR3 loop spans 17 amino acids. Germline loops: CDR1 KGHDR, CDR2 SFDVKD. The V and J ends lost 5 bases and 0 bases respectively, with 16 bases between them. This clonotype originated in a woman in her twenties or thirties in good health. The source material was blood. This sequence joins TRBV24-1 and TRBJ2-1; no firm D call. CDR3 in amino acids: CATSGTATFFSYNEQFF. The CDR3 region has the DNA TGTGCCACCAGTGGTACCGCGACGTTTTTCTCCTACAATGAGCAGTTCTTC.